Presented here are 30 T cell receptor beta chains from one specimen sequenced in a study of cytomegalovirus exposure and HLA in healthy donors. The protocol was immunoSEQ multiplex PCR, while the TCRdb copy is restricted to in-frame clones and leaves out a portion. The repertoire holds around 160,000 clones, with less than 90% as singletons. The sequenced material came from PBMCs. Source of these receptors: a man under 40 in good health and CMV-seropositive.

This clone has only a few counts. The rearrangement links TRBV6-5 to TRBJ2-1; 8 nucleotides match TRBD2. Germline-derived CDR1 and CDR2 are MNHEY and SVGAGI. J lost 10 bases, V lost 5 bases, and 13 bases had no gene match. This CDR3 has 15 residues. The DNA for the CDR3 is TGTGCCAGCAGTCCGGGGGGACTAGGGGAAAGGGAGCAGTTCTTC. Translation: CASSPGGLGEREQFF.

The gene calls are TRBV29-1 and TRBJ2-2; 14 bases fit TRBD2. CDR3 length: 16 amino acids. Germline trimming cut 4 bases from V and 8 bases from J; bases unmatched to any gene: 9. Germline lookup yields CDR1 SQVTM and CDR2 ANQGSEA. CDR3 residues: CSVGKGTSGRRGELFF. As DNA, the CDR3 is TGCAGCGTTGGGAAAGGGACTAGCGGGAGAAGAGGGGAGCTGTTTTTT.

Turning to this clone: The sample carries other DNA sequences with the same CDR3. The chain employs TRBV30 and TRBJ1-1; no firm D call. V dropped 0 bases and J dropped 0 bases, with 8 bases sitting between them. Germline loops: CDR1 GTSNPN, CDR2 SVGIG (reference sequence). The CDR3 consists of 14 residues. CDR3 amino acids: CAWSVPVMNTEAFF. The CDR3 bases are TGTGCCTGGAGTGTTCCTGTTATGAACACTGAAGCTTTCTTT. The whole variable domain, remainder taken from reference TRBV30 and TRBJ1-1, is SQTIHQWPATLVQPVGSPLSLECTVEGTSNPNLYWYRQAAGRGLQLLFYSVGIGQISSEVPQNLSASRPQDRQFILSSKKLLLSDSGFYLCAWSVPVMNTEAFFGQGTRLTVV.

The chain links TRBV6-1 to TRBJ2-3; TRBD2 matches 13 bases. Germline trimming cut 9 bases from V and 8 bases from J; bases unmatched to any gene: 5. The germline V gene has CDR1 MNHNS and CDR2 SASEGT. The CDR3 spans 13 residues. CDR3 nucleotides: TGTGCCAGTGGACTAGCGGGAGATGGTACGCAGTATTTT. Its protein product is CASGLAGDGTQYF.

The chain carries TRBV27 and TRBJ2-2; 9 bases line up with TRBD2. The trim removed 6 bases at V and 6 bases at J, leaving 11 bases unmatched. The CDR3 covers 16 residues. Germline V gives CDR1 MNHEY, CDR2 SMNVEV (reference sequence). The CDR3 DNA reads TGTGCCAGCAGCTTTCTGCGGGGGGGCCTCCCCGGGGAGCTGTTTTTT. Residues: CASSFLRGGLPGELFF.

Sample share makes this clone medium-sized (0.01 to 0.1%). The chain carries TRBV2 and TRBJ2-1; D uncertain. The V gene's germline CDR1 is SNHLY and CDR2 FYNNEI. V was clipped by 2 bases and J by 15 bases, with 14 bases between them. CDR3 length: 12 amino acids. The CDR3 sequence is CASSESRTTGFF. The CDR3, as DNA: TGTGCCAGCAGTGAATCTCGCACAACGGGGTTCTTC.

This sequence joins TRBV27 and TRBJ2-7; 9 bases map to TRBD2. The CDR3 runs to 16 residues. The germline gives CDR1 MNHEY, CDR2 SMNVEV (reference sequence). V shed 2 bases, J shed 0 bases, and the junction held 5 bases outside the gene matches. This CDR3 reads CASSLTLAGSSYEQYF. CDR3 in DNA: TGTGCCAGCAGTTTAACCCTAGCGGGGAGCTCCTACGAGCAGTACTTC.

The chain recombines TRBV28 with TRBJ1-1; perhaps TRBD1 as D (5 bases). Germline V lookup: CDR1 MDHEN, CDR2 SYDVKM. V shed 6 bases and J shed 0 bases, with 11 bases lying between them. The CDR3 covers 14 residues. This CDR3 is CASRLTDLNTEAFF. For the CDR3, the DNA is TGTGCCAGCAGGCTGACAGACCTGAACACTGAAGCTTTCTTT.

The chain uses TRBV9 and TRBJ2-3; 7 bases are a match to TRBD2. Looked up from germline, CDR1 is SGDLS and CDR2 is YYNGEE. The J segment lost 6 bases and the V segment lost 2 bases, leaving 9 bases of the junction unmatched. The length of the CDR3 is 15 residues. Here the CDR3 reads CASSVNSGPMDTQYF. Written as DNA, the CDR3 is TGTGCCAGCAGCGTGAATAGCGGGCCCATGGATACGCAGTATTTT.

V and J are TRBV2 and TRBJ2-7, with D perhaps TRBD1 (5 bases). CDR1 is SNHLY, CDR2 FYNNEI, per germline. V lost 5 bases and J 3 bases, leaving 11 bases between the germline ends. The CDR3 is made up of 13 amino acids. The CDR3 region has the DNA TGTGCCAGCAGTTCGGACAATGGCTACGAGCAGTACTTC. Amino acids: CASSSDNGYEQYF.

The rearrangement uses TRBV2 and TRBJ2-5; D might be TRBD2 (6 bases). CDR1 SNHLY and CDR2 FYNNEI come from the germline V gene. V was shortened by 10 bases and J by 3 bases, with 12 bases between the two germline ends. The CDR3 extends over 12 amino acids. This chain's CDR3 is CATGDSEETQYF. CDR3 sequence (DNA): TGTGCCACGGGGGACTCGGAAGAGACCCAGTACTTC.

V is TRBV6-4 and J is TRBJ2-3, with D perhaps matching TRBD2 (6 bases). The CDR3 consists of 15 residues. Germline lookup yields CDR1 MRHNA and CDR2 SNTAGT. Trimming stripped 6 bases from V and 2 bases from J, with 15 bases between. The CDR3, as DNA: TGTGCCAGCAGCCCGTCGGGCGGGACCACAGATACGCAGTATTTT. This translates into CASSPSGGTTDTQYF.

The count of this clone is one. This rearrangement joins TRBV7-9 to TRBJ2-1; D may be TRBD1 (6 bases). Germline values: CDR1 SEHNR, CDR2 FQNEAQ (reference sequence). The CDR3 sequence is 16 residues long. The V end lost 5 bases, the J end lost 4 bases, and 18 bases lay between the germline ends. CDR3 coding DNA: TGTGCCAGCAGCGAGGCAGGGGTTGTGGGGTACAATGAGCAGTTCTTC. It encodes CASSEAGVVGYNEQFF.

The chain combines TRBV9 with TRBJ2-5, with a tentative D call TRBD2 (7 bases). There are 15 residues in the CDR3. CDR1 and CDR2 (germline): SGDLS, YYNGEE. With 0 bases removed from V and 5 bases from J, the gap between germline ends came to 14 bases. The CDR3 is CASSVDGGDMETQYF. The CDR3 DNA sequence: TGTGCCAGCAGCGTAGATGGGGGGGACATGGAGACCCAGTACTTC.

This clone has just a few counts. The gene calls are TRBV5-4 and TRBJ2-2, with 9 bases fitting TRBD1. From germline, CDR1 is SGHNT and CDR2 YYREEE (reference sequence). V was pared by 0 bases and J by 5 bases, with 2 bases of the junction left unmatched. The CDR3 has 15 amino acids. The CDR3 sequence is CASSLDRGRTGELFF. DNA for the CDR3: TGTGCCAGCAGCTTGGACAGGGGGCGGACCGGGGAGCTGTTTTTT.

This chain links TRBV18 with TRBJ2-6; 7 bases align to TRBD1. J was trimmed by 0 bases and V by 6 bases; bases with no gene match: 5. The CDR3 spans 16 residues. Germline V lookup: CDR1 KGHSH, CDR2 LQKENI. The CDR3 is CASSPGQTSGANVLTF. In DNA, the CDR3 is TGTGCCAGCTCGCCGGGACAGACCTCTGGGGCCAACGTCCTGACTTTC.

This clone occurred once. The V call is TRBV7-3, the J call TRBJ2-6, with TRBD1 as a possible D gene (6 bases). Germline CDR1 is SGHTA and CDR2 is FQGTGA. The CDR3 loop spans 16 amino acids. Trimming left V 1 base short and J 3 bases short, with 10 bases between. The CDR3 nucleotides read TGTGCCAGCAGCTTAAACAGGGTTGGTGGGGCCAACGTCCTGACTTTC. This codes for CASSLNRVGGANVLTF.

The gene calls are TRBV18 and TRBJ2-3; D is unresolved. Germline CDR1 and CDR2: KGHSH and LQKENI. V was clipped by 3 bases and J by 6 bases, with 7 bases between them. The CDR3 spans 12 residues. CDR3 region: CASSPPEDTQYF. The CDR3 DNA reads as TGTGCCAGCTCACCGCCTGAGGATACGCAGTATTTT.

The chain combines TRBV4-3 with TRBJ2-1; 7 bases line up with TRBD2. Germline CDR1 and CDR2: LGHNA and YSLEER. The CDR3 loop spans 17 amino acids. Trimming cost V 0 bases and J 0 bases; bases outside gene matches: 5. As DNA, the CDR3 is TGCGCCAGCAGCCAAGATCCTTGGGGGGGCTCCTACAATGAGCAGTTCTTC. This gives the protein CASSQDPWGGSYNEQFF.

The chain joins TRBV5-1 to TRBJ2-1; 15 bases align to TRBD2. Germline trimming cut 0 bases from V and 7 bases from J; bases unmatched to any gene: 5. The germline V gene encodes CDR1 SGHRS and CDR2 YFSETQ. This CDR3 has 17 residues. The CDR3 protein is CASSLGGLAGGRNEQFF. The CDR3 DNA sequence: TGCGCCAGCAGCTTGGGCGGACTAGCGGGAGGGCGGAATGAGCAGTTCTTC.

The genes are TRBV5-5 and TRBJ1-1; a weak D match, TRBD1 (6 bases). This CDR3 has 13 residues. The germline gives CDR1 SGHKS, CDR2 YYEKEE (reference sequence). Trimming left V 5 bases short and J 3 bases short, with 11 bases between. The CDR3 nucleotides read TGTGCCAGCAGTCGGGACACTTACACTGAAGCTTTCTTT. Protein sequence: CASSRDTYTEAFF.

This chain links TRBV28 with TRBJ1-3, with D possibly matching TRBD1 (5 bases). CDR1 and CDR2 from the germline V gene are MDHEN and SYDVKM. Trimming removed 7 bases from V and 4 bases from J, with 14 bases in between. The CDR3 is 14 amino acids. CDR3: CASTLGGGGNTIYF. The CDR3, as DNA: TGTGCCAGCACCCTCGGGGGAGGCGGAAACACCATATATTTT.

This rearrangement joins TRBV2 to TRBJ1-5; a weak D match, TRBD1 (5 bases). Trimming left V 4 bases short and J 1 base short, with 11 bases between. Per germline, CDR1 SNHLY and CDR2 FYNNEI. The CDR3 has 15 residues. CDR3 loop: CASSGEAGSNQPQHF. CDR3 nucleotide sequence: TGTGCCAGCAGTGGGGAAGCAGGGAGCAATCAGCCCCAGCATTTT. Full variable domain (missing parts from reference TRBV2 and TRBJ1-5): EPEVTQTPSHQVTQMGQEVILRCVPISNHLYFYWYRQILGQKVEFLVSFYNNEISEKSEIFDDQFSVERPDGSNFTLKIRSTKLEDSAMYFCASSGEAGSNQPQHFGDGTRLSIL.

This clone was recorded once. The J gene is TRBJ2-5, the V gene TRBV5-4, with a possible D match to TRBD2 (5 bases). Germline CDR1 SGHNT, CDR2 YYREEE (reference sequence). The CDR3 contains 14 residues. Deletions cut 2 bases from V and 5 bases from J, with 13 bases between. CDR3 region: CASSFRGRGETQYF. The DNA for the CDR3 is TGTGCCAGCAGCTTTAGAGGGAGAGGGGAGACCCAGTACTTC.

The CDR3 sequence is CASSYSGTSPFF. The DNA of the CDR3 is TGTGCCAGCAGTTACTCGGGGACTAGCCCGTTCTTC. The gene calls are TRBV6-5 and TRBJ2-1; 9 bases map to TRBD2. Germline V gives CDR1 MNHEY, CDR2 SVGAGI. The CDR3 extends over 12 amino acids. The junction had 3 bases not matched to a gene; V was cut back by 0 bases and J by 15 bases.

With regard to this clone: Within the sample, other DNA sequences also encode this same CDR3. V gene TRBV9 combines with J gene TRBJ2-5; no firm D call. Germline V CDR1 and CDR2: SGDLS, YYNGEE. V was clipped by 2 bases and J by 1 base, with 3 bases between them. The CDR3 loop spans 12 amino acids. CDR3 sequence: CASSVSQETQYF. The CDR3 region has the DNA TGTGCCAGCAGCGTCTCCCAAGAGACCCAGTACTTC.

The chain carries TRBV27 and TRBJ2-1; 11 positions agree with TRBD2. The CDR3 runs 14 residues. Germline assignment: CDR1 MNHEY and CDR2 SMNVEV (reference sequence). V was clipped by 5 bases and J by 9 bases; unmatched bases: 6. The CDR3 reads CASSILAGGGEQFF. Here the CDR3 DNA reads TGTGCCAGCAGTATATTAGCGGGAGGGGGTGAGCAGTTCTTC.

The chain joins TRBV5-6 to TRBJ2-2, with D possibly matching TRBD1 (5 bases). Trimming took 4 bases from V and 4 from J, leaving 14 bases between them. Per the germline V gene, CDR1 is SGHDT and CDR2 is YYEEEE. CDR3 length: 15 amino acids. CDR3 in amino acids: CASSPIGQVTGELFF. In DNA form, the CDR3 reads TGTGCCAGCAGCCCCATCGGACAAGTCACCGGGGAGCTGTTTTTT. Based on the CDR3 plus reference TRBV5-6 and TRBJ2-2, the full variable domain is DAGVTQSPTHLIKTRGQQVTLRCSPKSGHDTVSWYQQALGQGPQFIFQYYEEEERQRGNFPDRFSGHQFPNYSSELNVNALLLGDSALYLCASSPIGQVTGELFFGEGSRLTVL.

The rearrangement links TRBV19 to TRBJ1-4, with TRBD1 as a possible D gene (6 bases). The CDR3 contains 15 residues. V was shortened by 6 bases and J by 8 bases, with 19 bases between the two germline ends. Germline V lookup: CDR1 LNHDA, CDR2 SQIVND (reference sequence). The CDR3 loop is CASSPIRGEEEKLFF. The CDR3 DNA reads as TGTGCCAGTAGCCCGATCAGGGGAGAGGAGGAAAAACTGTTTTTT.

This rearrangement joins TRBV7-9 to TRBJ1-2, with 7 bases matching TRBD1. CDR3 length: 13 residues. Germline V gene sequence: CDR1 SEHNR, CDR2 FQNEAQ (reference sequence). V shed 5 bases, J shed 8 bases, and the junction held 8 bases outside the gene matches. The CDR3 bases are TGTGCCAGCAGCCCTCTCACAGGGGAAGGCTACACCTTC. It yields the protein CASSPLTGEGYTF.